This TCR beta chain was identified during a study of CD8+ T cells in alopecia areata. Isolated RNA was reverse transcribed into cDNA used as the sequencing template. TCRdb's table, derived via immunoSEQ multiplex PCR, lists solely in-frame clones and lacks some. The sample has approximately 89,000 clones; just over 50% are singletons. Study conclusions and caveats: Affected lesional scalp, above all in alopecia totalis/universalis, was more clonal than normal scalp.

This clone was seen more than once but under ten times. Its antigen is unknown. The CDR3 spans 13 residues. V shed 7 bases and J shed 0 bases, with 13 bases lying between them. Germline CDR1 reads SQVTM; CDR2 reads ANQGSEA. This sequence was found in a human donor with alopecia areata. The rearrangement links TRBV29-1 to TRBJ2-7, with D possibly TRBD2 on 5 matching bases. Sequencing used NKG2D-high CD8+ T cells sorted from blood. Written as DNA, the CDR3 is TGCAGCGCTGGTAAAGGACTCTCCTACGAGCAGTACTTC. Translation: CSAGKGLSYEQYF.